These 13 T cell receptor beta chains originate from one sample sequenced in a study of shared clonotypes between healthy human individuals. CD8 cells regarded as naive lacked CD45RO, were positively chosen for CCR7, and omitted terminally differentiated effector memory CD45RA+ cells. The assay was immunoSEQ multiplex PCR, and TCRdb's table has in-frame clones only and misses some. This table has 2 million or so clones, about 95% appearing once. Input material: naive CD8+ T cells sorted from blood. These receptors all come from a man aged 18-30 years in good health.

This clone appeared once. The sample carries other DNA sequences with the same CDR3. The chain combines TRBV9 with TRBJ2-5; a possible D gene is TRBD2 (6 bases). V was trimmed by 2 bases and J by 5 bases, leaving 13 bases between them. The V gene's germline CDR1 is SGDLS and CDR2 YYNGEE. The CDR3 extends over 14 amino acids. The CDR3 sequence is CASSVGGGTETQYF. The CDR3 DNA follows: TGTGCCAGCAGCGTGGGCGGAGGGACCGAGACCCAGTACTTC. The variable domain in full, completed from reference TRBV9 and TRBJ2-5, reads DSGVTQTPKHLITATGQRVTLRCSPRSGDLSVYWYQQSLDQGLQFLIQYYNGEERAKGNILERFSAQQFPDLHSELNLSSLELGDSALYFCASSVGGGTETQYFGPGTRLLVL.

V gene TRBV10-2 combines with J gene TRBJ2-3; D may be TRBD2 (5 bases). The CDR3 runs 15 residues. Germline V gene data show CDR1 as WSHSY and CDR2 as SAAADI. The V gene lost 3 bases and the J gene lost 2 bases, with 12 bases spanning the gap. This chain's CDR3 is CASSDPGLSTDTQYF. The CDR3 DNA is TGCGCCAGCAGTGACCCAGGACTTTCCACAGATACGCAGTATTTT.

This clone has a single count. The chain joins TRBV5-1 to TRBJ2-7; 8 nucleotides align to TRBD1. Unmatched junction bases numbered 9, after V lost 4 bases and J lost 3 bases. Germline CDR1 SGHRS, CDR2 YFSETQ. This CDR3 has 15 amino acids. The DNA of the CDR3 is TGCGCCAGCAGCCCGGACAGGGCAGTAGGCTACGAGCAGTACTTC. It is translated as CASSPDRAVGYEQYF. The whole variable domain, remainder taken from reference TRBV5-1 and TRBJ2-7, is KAGVTQTPRYLIKTRGQQVTLSCSPISGHRSVSWYQQTPGQGLQFLFEYFSETQRNKGNFPGRFSGRQFSNSRSEMNVSTLELGDSALYLCASSPDRAVGYEQYFGPGTRLTVT.

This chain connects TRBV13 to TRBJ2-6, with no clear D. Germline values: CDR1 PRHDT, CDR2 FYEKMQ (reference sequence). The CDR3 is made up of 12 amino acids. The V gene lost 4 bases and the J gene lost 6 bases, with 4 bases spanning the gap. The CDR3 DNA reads TGTGCCAGCAGCTCCTCGGCCAACGTCCTGACTTTC. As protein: CASSSSANVLTF.

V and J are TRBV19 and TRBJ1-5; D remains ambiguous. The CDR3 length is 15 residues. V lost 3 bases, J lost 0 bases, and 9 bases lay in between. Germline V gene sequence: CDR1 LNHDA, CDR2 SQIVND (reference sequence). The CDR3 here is CASSMSEYSNQPQHF. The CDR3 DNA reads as TGTGCCAGTAGTATGTCAGAATATAGCAATCAGCCCCAGCATTTT.

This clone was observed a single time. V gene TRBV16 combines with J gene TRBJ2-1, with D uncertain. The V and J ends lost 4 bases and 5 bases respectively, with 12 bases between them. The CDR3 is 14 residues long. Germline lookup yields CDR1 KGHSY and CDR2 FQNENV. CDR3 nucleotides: TGTGCCAGCAGCCGCTATAACCCGGACAATGAGCAGTTCTTC. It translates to CASSRYNPDNEQFF.

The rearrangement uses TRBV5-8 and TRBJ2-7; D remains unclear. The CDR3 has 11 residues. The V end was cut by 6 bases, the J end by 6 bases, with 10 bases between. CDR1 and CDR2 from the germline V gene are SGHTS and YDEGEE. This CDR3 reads CASTMSVEQYF. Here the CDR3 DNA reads TGTGCCAGCACTATGAGTGTCGAGCAGTACTTC.

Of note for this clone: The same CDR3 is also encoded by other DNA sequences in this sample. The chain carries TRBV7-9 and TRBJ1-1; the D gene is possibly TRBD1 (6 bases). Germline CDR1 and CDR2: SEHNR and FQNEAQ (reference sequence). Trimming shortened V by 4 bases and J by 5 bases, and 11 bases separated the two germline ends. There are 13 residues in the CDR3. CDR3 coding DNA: TGTGCCAGCAGCTCACCAGGGGATACTGAAGCTTTCTTT. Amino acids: CASSSPGDTEAFF.

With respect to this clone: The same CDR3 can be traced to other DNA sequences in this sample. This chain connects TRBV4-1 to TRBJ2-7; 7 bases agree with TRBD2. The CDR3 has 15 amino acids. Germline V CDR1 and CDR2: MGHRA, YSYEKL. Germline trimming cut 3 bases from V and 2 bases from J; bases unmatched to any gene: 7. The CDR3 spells CASSHRTSGAYEQYF. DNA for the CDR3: TGCGCCAGCAGCCATCGAACCAGCGGGGCCTACGAGCAGTACTTC.

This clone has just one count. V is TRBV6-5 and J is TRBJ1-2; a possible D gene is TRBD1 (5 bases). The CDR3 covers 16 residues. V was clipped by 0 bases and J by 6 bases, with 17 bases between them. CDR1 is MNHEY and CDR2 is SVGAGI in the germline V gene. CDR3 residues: CASSYSSKGPGDGYTF. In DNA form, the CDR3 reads TGTGCCAGCAGTTACTCGTCAAAGGGGCCGGGTGATGGCTACACCTTC.

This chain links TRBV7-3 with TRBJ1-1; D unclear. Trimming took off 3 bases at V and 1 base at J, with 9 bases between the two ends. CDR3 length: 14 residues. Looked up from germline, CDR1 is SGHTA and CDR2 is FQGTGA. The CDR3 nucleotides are TGTGCCAGCAGCTTCTCCCGGGGGAACACTGAAGCTTTCTTT. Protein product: CASSFSRGNTEAFF. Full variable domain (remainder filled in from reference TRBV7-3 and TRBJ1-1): GAGVSQTPSNKVTEKGKYVELRCDPISGHTALYWYRQSLGQGPEFLIYFQGTGAADDSGLPNDRFFAVRPEGSVSTLKIQRTERGDSAVYLCASSFSRGNTEAFFGQGTRLTVV.

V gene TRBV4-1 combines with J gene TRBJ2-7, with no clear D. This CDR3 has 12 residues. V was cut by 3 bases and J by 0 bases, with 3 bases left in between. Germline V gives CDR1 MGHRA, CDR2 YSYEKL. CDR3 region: CASSHYSYEQYF. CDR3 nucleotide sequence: TGCGCCAGCAGCCACTACTCCTACGAGCAGTACTTC.

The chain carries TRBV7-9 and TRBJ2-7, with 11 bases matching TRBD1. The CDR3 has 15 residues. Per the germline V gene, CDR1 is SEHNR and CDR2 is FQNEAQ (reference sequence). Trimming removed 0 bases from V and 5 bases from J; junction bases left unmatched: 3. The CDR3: CASSLADRGLDEQYF. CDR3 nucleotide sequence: TGTGCCAGCAGCTTAGCGGACAGGGGGCTCGACGAGCAGTACTTC.